The 10 T cell receptor beta chains given below trace back to one sample, sequenced in a study of OX40 agonist ivuxolimab in advanced cancers. Assay used: immunoSEQ multiplex PCR; TCRdb lists only in-frame clones, some missing. The repertoire holds around 91,000 clones, 89% seen once, with roughly 0.19% in the top ten. The sequences come from CD4+ or CD8+ T cells sorted from blood, collected in a trial of the OX40 agonist ivuxolimab. The receptors derive from an adult with an advanced solid tumor such as melanoma, head and neck, liver or kidney cancer.

The chain joins TRBV6-1 to TRBJ2-7; the D gene could be TRBD1 or TRBD2 (6 bases each). The length of the CDR3 is 16 residues. Per the germline V gene, CDR1 is MNHNS and CDR2 is SASEGT. Trimming took off 1 base at V and 3 bases at J, with 16 bases between the two ends. This CDR3 is CASSEGGAGLLYEQYV. The CDR3, as DNA: TGTGCCAGCAGTGAAGGGGGGGCGGGTTTGCTCTACGAGCAGTACGTC.

CDR3: CASSSGTNYGYTF. CDR3 coding DNA: TGCGCCAGCAGTTCAGGTACTAACTATGGCTACACCTTC. This chain connects TRBV5-1 to TRBJ1-2; D is unresolved. Per the germline V gene, CDR1 is SGHRS and CDR2 is YFSETQ. The germline V and J ends were trimmed by 5 bases and 0 bases, with 8 bases remaining between them. This CDR3 is 13 amino acids long.

The CDR3 region is CASSLVWGSGNTIYF. In nucleotides, the CDR3 is TGTGCCAGCAGCCTTGTTTGGGGCTCTGGAAACACCATATATTTT. V gene TRBV11-2 combines with J gene TRBJ1-3; D not certain. The CDR3 has 15 residues. The germline gives CDR1 SGHAT, CDR2 FQNNGV. V was shortened by 5 bases and J by 0 bases, with 11 bases between the two germline ends.

This clone is a singleton in its sample. V gene TRBV28 combines with J gene TRBJ2-3, with D perhaps matching TRBD1 or TRBD2 (8 bases each). Per germline, CDR1 MDHEN and CDR2 SYDVKM. This CDR3 is 15 amino acids long. V shed 7 bases and J shed 9 bases, with 23 bases lying between them. The chain's CDR3 is CASTTGGQGARTQYF. Here the CDR3 DNA reads TGTGCCAGCACAACGGGGGGGCAGGGGGCGCGAACGCAGTATTTT.

This chain uses TRBV11-1 with TRBJ1-3, with 7 bases fitting TRBD1. J gave up 0 bases and V 5 bases, and 4 bases lay outside the gene matches. This CDR3 region has 15 residues. Germline loops: CDR1 SGHAT, CDR2 FQDESV (reference sequence). In DNA form, the CDR3 reads TGTGCCAGCAGCCCGGGGACAGCCTCTGGAAACACCATATATTTT. Translated: CASSPGTASGNTIYF.

This clone occurred once. This sequence joins TRBV27 and TRBJ2-1; TRBD2 agrees at 8 bases. Germline CDR1 is MNHEY and CDR2 is SMNVEV (reference sequence). This CDR3 region has 15 residues. The V gene end was trimmed by 4 bases and the J gene end by 5 bases; junction bases not matched to a gene: 7. The CDR3 region is CASSSPSGFNNEQFF. The CDR3 bases are TGTGCCAGCAGTTCCCCTAGCGGGTTCAACAATGAGCAGTTCTTC.

A single count supports this clone. The CDR3 loop is CASSPVRGGNYGYTF. The CDR3 DNA follows: TGTGCCAGCAGCCCCGTAAGAGGGGGCAACTATGGCTACACCTTC. The chain couples TRBV6-5 to TRBJ1-2, with TRBD1 matching over 7 bases. There are 15 residues in the CDR3. CDR1 and CDR2 (germline): MNHEY, SVGAGI. V gave up 6 bases and J gave up 2 bases; unmatched junction bases: 9.

This rearrangement joins TRBV5-1 to TRBJ1-2, with 7 bases that match TRBD1. The CDR3 runs to 15 residues. Germline V lookup: CDR1 SGHRS, CDR2 YFSETQ. J was trimmed by 2 bases and V by 5 bases; bases with no gene match: 9. CDR3 in amino acids: CASRPSPGQNYGYTF. The CDR3 nucleotides read TGCGCCAGCAGGCCAAGCCCGGGACAGAACTATGGCTACACCTTC.

The V gene is TRBV19, the J gene TRBJ1-1, with 7 bases matching TRBD1. The junction had 5 bases not matched to a gene; V was cut back by 5 bases and J by 5 bases. This CDR3 is built from 13 residues. Per germline, CDR1 LNHDA and CDR2 SQIVND (reference sequence). CDR3 sequence reads: CASSRQQGTEAFF. CDR3 coding DNA: TGTGCCAGTAGTCGGCAACAGGGGACTGAAGCTTTCTTT. The entire variable domain, with the rest obtained from reference TRBV19 and TRBJ1-1, is as follows: DGGITQSPKYLFRKEGQNVTLSCEQNLNHDAMYWYRQDPGQGLRLIYYSQIVNDFQKGDIAEGYSVSREKKESFPLTVTSAQKNPTAFYLCASSRQQGTEAFFGQGTRLTVV.

The J gene is TRBJ1-2, the V gene TRBV2; 12 bases are a match to TRBD1. The CDR3 runs 15 residues. The germline V gene encodes CDR1 SNHLY and CDR2 FYNNEI. V was pared by 4 bases and J by 8 bases, with 8 bases of the junction left unmatched. CDR3: CASSGRGQGAVGYTF. The CDR3 DNA is TGTGCCAGCAGTGGGAGGGGACAGGGGGCTGTAGGCTACACCTTC.